A selection of T cell receptor beta chains follows, all from one sample in a study of blood T cells in healthy people across ages. TCRdb called the 5' RACE reads again in MiXCR, with one record for every CDR3 protein. The data hold hundreds of thousands of distinct CDR3 sequences, with approximately 21% observed a single time. The sequenced sample was blood. These receptors were collected from a man between 65 and 85 years old in good health. Each CDR3 is given with its conserved first and last residue. D genes are given only for firm matches. Size tells how often a clone was seen (once, few, many) or the class of an expanded clone, and some rows leave it out.

TRBJ2-5,-,TRBV28,few,CASTSGSQETQYF,TGTGCCAGCACCTCAGGGTCCCAAGAGACCCAGTACTTC
TRBJ2-5,TRBD1,TRBV3-1,few,CASSQAPTGEETQYF,TGTGCCAGCAGCCAAGCCCCGACAGGGGAAGAGACCCAGTACTTC
TRBJ2-2,-,TRBV12-3/TRBV12-4,few,CASKMGTGELFF,TGTGCCAGCAAAATGGGAACCGGGGAGCTGTTTTTT
TRBJ2-1,TRBD2,TRBV2,many,CASSPSSGRGEQFF,TGTGCCAGCAGCCCGTCAAGCGGGAGGGGTGAGCAGTTCTTC
TRBJ2-1,-,TRBV14,-,CASSQASARVGYNEQFF,TGTGCCAGCAGCCAAGCTTCGGCCAGGGTGGGGTACAATGAGCAGTTCTTC
TRBJ2-5,TRBD1,TRBV4-1,few,CASSQAGQAEETQYF,TGCGCCAGCAGCCAAGCAGGACAGGCCGAAGAGACCCAGTACTTC
TRBJ1-3,-,TRBV18,-,CASSPTGSSRSGNTIYF,TGTGCCAGCTCACCCACAGGGTCTTCACGGTCTGGAAACACCATATATTTT
TRBJ2-1,-,TRBV25-1,-,CASSVLGGNSYNEQFF,TGTGCCAGCAGTGTGTTGGGGGGTAACTCCTACAATGAGCAGTTCTTC
TRBJ2-7,-,TRBV7-2,many,CASSSFGDGEQYF,TGTGCCAGCAGCTCGTTTGGCGATGGCGAGCAGTACTTC
TRBJ2-7,-,TRBV6-5,few,CASSTGTFPYEQYF,TGTGCCAGCAGCACCGGGACTTTTCCCTACGAGCAGTACTTC
TRBJ2-5,-,TRBV7-2,many,CASSYGGSETQYF,TGTGCCAGCAGCTATGGGGGTTCGGAGACCCAGTACTTC
TRBJ2-1,TRBD2,TRBV5-4,few,CASSLRLAGEYNEQFF,TGTGCCAGCAGCCTAAGACTAGCGGGAGAATACAATGAGCAGTTCTTC
TRBJ2-2,-,TRBV5-1,-,CASSRPENTGELFF,TGCGCCAGCAGCCGGCCAGAGAACACCGGGGAGCTGTTTTTT
TRBJ2-5,TRBD1,TRBV2,few,CASSGPGTGETQYF,TGTGCCAGCAGTGGCCCCGGGACAGGCGAGACCCAGTACTTC
TRBJ2-5,-,TRBV20-1,few,CSARDQGSVQETQYF,TGCAGTGCTAGAGATCAAGGGTCGGTTCAAGAGACCCAGTACTTC
TRBJ2-6,-,TRBV5-1,few,CASSNTQHSGANVLTF,TGCGCCAGCAGTAACACACAGCACTCTGGGGCCAACGTCCTGACTTTC
TRBJ2-1,TRBD2,TRBV7-9,many,CASSSSGREINEQFF,TGTGCCAGCAGCTCTAGCGGGAGGGAAATAAATGAGCAGTTCTTC
TRBJ2-1,-,TRBV12-3/TRBV12-4,many,CASSLWEREQFF,TGTGCCAGCAGTTTATGGGAGAGGGAGCAGTTCTTC
TRBJ2-7,-,TRBV5-1,few,CASSRGLNYEQYF,TGCGCCAGCAGCCGAGGTCTAAACTACGAGCAGTACTTC
TRBJ2-7,TRBD1,TRBV7-9,few,CAITGEGEQYF,TGTGCCATAACAGGGGAAGGCGAGCAGTACTTC
TRBJ2-3,-,TRBV20-1,few,CSASGRLADTQYF,TGCAGTGCTAGCGGGAGATTGGCAGATACGCAGTATTTT
TRBJ1-2,-,TRBV7-9,-,CASSPYRANGYTF,TGTGCCAGCAGCCCTTACAGGGCGAATGGCTACACCTTC
TRBJ1-2,TRBD1,TRBV5-1,-,CASSPSKGGETGYTF,TGCGCCAGCAGCCCGTCTAAAGGGGGCGAGACCGGCTACACCTTC
TRBJ1-2,-,TRBV9,-,CASSVARDGRGYGYTF,TGTGCCAGCAGCGTAGCCAGGGACGGGAGAGGCTATGGCTACACCTTC
TRBJ2-3,-,TRBV29-1,-,CSVEVDGTSTDTQYF,TGCAGCGTTGAGGTGGACGGAACTAGCACAGATACGCAGTATTTT
TRBJ2-1,-,TRBV14,few,CASSFQGVVNNEQFF,TGTGCCAGCAGCTTTCAGGGAGTCGTTAACAATGAGCAGTTCTTC
TRBJ2-3,-,TRBV12-3/TRBV12-4,many,CASSLVGGTDTQYF,TGTGCCAGCAGTTTAGTCGGGGGCACAGATACGCAGTATTTT
TRBJ2-4,-,TRBV30,-,CAWGGDAKNIQYF,TGTGCCTGGGGTGGGGACGCCAAAAACATTCAGTACTTC
TRBJ2-1,TRBD2,TRBV7-2,few,CASSSSGYYNEQFF,TGTGCCAGCAGCTCTAGCGGATACTACAATGAGCAGTTCTTC
TRBJ2-7,-,TRBV20-1,-,CSAGTDYEQYF,TGCAGTGCTGGGACGGACTACGAGCAGTACTTC
TRBJ1-4,TRBD1,TRBV6-5,-,CASSYSGTGREKLFF,TGTGCCAGCAGTTACTCCGGGACAGGGCGTGAAAAACTGTTTTTT
TRBJ2-7,-,TRBV20-1,few,CSASPGAPNYEQYF,TGCAGTGCTAGTCCGGGGGCCCCCAACTACGAGCAGTACTTC
TRBJ2-1,-,TRBV29-1,many,CSVTVNEQFF,TGCAGCGTTACCGTTAATGAGCAGTTCTTC
TRBJ1-1,TRBD1,TRBV5-1,-,CASRAGGASSDTEAFF,TGCGCCAGCAGGGCAGGGGGCGCTTCGAGTGACACTGAAGCTTTCTTT